Listed below are T cell receptor beta chains from one sample, sequenced in a study of T cell clones after liver transplantation. The method was immunoSEQ multiplex PCR; TCRdb's version includes in-frame clones alone and lacks a portion of them. The data hold about 70,000 clones, with 80% observed a single time. Specimen: CD4+ T cells from blood, collected 12 months after liver transplant. The source of these receptors is a human patient who received a liver transplant. Some of these T cells may belong to the graft donor. The CDR3 runs from the conserved cysteine through the conserved F or W. The D gene is left open where the match is weak. Part of the rows lack a size; the others show once, few, many or a class for expanded clones.

j_call	clone_size	v_call	d_call	cdr3_aa	cdr3_nt
TRBJ2-6	.	TRBV13	.	CASSLSGNSGANVLTF	TGTGCCAGCAGCTTATCGGGGAACTCTGGGGCCAACGTCCTGACTTTC
TRBJ2-3	.	TRBV5-1	.	CASSLGGDTQYF	TGCGCCAGCAGCTTGGGCGGAGATACGCAGTATTTT
TRBJ2-1	.	TRBV6-4	TRBD2	CASSELAGGSSSYNEQFF	TGTGCCAGCAGTGAATTGGCGGGAGGTTCGAGCTCCTACAATGAGCAGTTCTTC
TRBJ1-5	few	TRBV19	.	CASGNTGNQPQHF	TGTGCCAGCGGTAACACAGGCAATCAGCCCCAGCATTTT
TRBJ1-2	.	TRBV28	.	CASSNTGFKNGYTF	TGTGCCAGCAGCAACACAGGGTTTAAGAATGGCTACACCTTC
TRBJ1-3	medium-sized	TRBV29-1	.	CSVVGGGSSSGNTIYF	TGCAGCGTTGTAGGGGGGGGCAGCTCCTCTGGAAACACCATATATTTT
TRBJ2-6	.	TRBV4-1	TRBD1	CASSQDRGNSGANVLTF	TGCGCCAGCAGCCAAGACAGGGGGAACTCTGGGGCCAACGTCCTGACTTTC
TRBJ2-7	.	TRBV28	.	CASSQTGDSYEQYF	TGTGCCAGCAGCCAGACAGGAGACTCCTACGAGCAGTACTTC
TRBJ2-7	.	TRBV19	TRBD2	CASSKGRGRASYEQYF	TGTGCCAGTAGCAAAGGGCGCGGGAGGGCCTCCTACGAGCAGTACTTC
TRBJ2-1	.	TRBV6-6	TRBD2	CASSSRLAGGYNEQFF	TGTGCCAGCAGCTCCAGACTAGCGGGAGGTTACAATGAGCAGTTCTTC
TRBJ2-1	.	TRBV25-1	TRBD2	CASTRTSAVSEQFF	TGTGCCAGCACCAGGACTAGCGCCGTTTCTGAGCAGTTCTTC
TRBJ2-3	.	TRBV25-1	.	CASSQALTQYF	TGTGCCAGCAGTCAGGCTCTTACGCAGTATTTT
TRBJ1-2	.	TRBV7-2	TRBD1	CASSFGTGIGGYTF	TGTGCCAGCAGCTTCGGGACAGGGATCGGGGGCTACACCTTC
TRBJ1-5	.	TRBV28	.	CASNIPGRPAQHF	TGTGCCAGCAACATCCCCGGGCGCCCGGCCCAGCATTTT
TRBJ1-1	.	TRBV6-5	.	CASSYSMTGGTEAFF	TGTGCCAGCAGTTACTCCATGACGGGGGGGACTGAAGCTTTCTTT
TRBJ2-3	.	TRBV5-3	.	CARSLQRRRDSPDTQYF	TGTGCCAGAAGCTTGCAAAGGCGGCGGGATTCCCCAGATACGCAGTATTTT
TRBJ1-2	.	TRBV27	TRBD1	CASSALTGTANNYGYTF	TGTGCCAGCAGCGCACTAACCGGGACAGCGAATAACTATGGCTACACCTTC
TRBJ1-5	.	TRBV27	.	CASSLRDSNQPQHF	TGTGCCAGCAGTTTACGGGATAGCAATCAGCCCCAGCATTTT
TRBJ2-2	.	TRBV18	TRBD1	CASSPSVTGLSGELFF	TGTGCCAGCTCACCCTCGGTGACAGGGTTATCCGGGGAGCTGTTTTTT
TRBJ1-2	.	TRBV2	.	CASSERAQAYGYTF	TGTGCCAGCAGTGAAAGGGCACAAGCTTATGGCTACACCTTC
TRBJ2-5	.	TRBV5-1	.	CASSSLGLGSETQYF	TGCGCCAGCAGCTCGTTAGGGTTAGGGTCGGAGACCCAGTACTTC
TRBJ1-3	.	TRBV6-6	.	CASTEVYTIYF	TGTGCCAGCACCGAGGTCTACACCATATATTTT
TRBJ2-2	.	TRBV18	.	CASSPLRAANTGELFF	TGTGCCAGCTCACCCCTACGTGCTGCGAACACCGGGGAGCTGTTTTTT
TRBJ2-1	few	TRBV6-4	.	CASRHILVNEQFF	TGTGCCAGCAGACATATACTAGTCAATGAGCAGTTCTTC
TRBJ2-1	.	TRBV6-5	.	CASRPRRAGSNEQFF	TGTGCCAGCAGGCCCAGGAGGGCGGGATCGAATGAGCAGTTCTTC
TRBJ1-2	.	TRBV4-3	.	CASSQDWGGANYGYTF	TGCGCCAGCAGCCAAGATTGGGGAGGGGCTAACTATGGCTACACCTTC
TRBJ1-2	few	TRBV28	.	CASSPISYGYTF	TGTGCCAGCAGCCCTATATCCTATGGCTACACCTTC
TRBJ2-7	medium-sized	TRBV2	.	CASRGPSYEQYF	TGTGCCAGCAGAGGACCGTCCTACGAGCAGTACTTC
TRBJ2-5	.	TRBV7-8	.	CASSTTRTSQETQYF	TGTGCCAGCAGTACCACTCGGACAAGCCAAGAGACCCAGTACTTC
TRBJ2-1	.	TRBV5-1	.	CASSYGEVHNEQFF	TGCGCCAGCAGCTATGGGGAGGTCCACAATGAGCAGTTCTTC
TRBJ2-6	.	TRBV14	TRBD1	CASSHRRTGGSGANVLTF	TGTGCCAGCAGCCATCGTCGGACAGGGGGCTCTGGGGCCAACGTCCTGACTTTC
TRBJ2-5	once	TRBV2	TRBD2	CASSVGRAVETQYF	TGTGCCAGCAGTGTCGGGAGGGCCGTGGAGACCCAGTACTTC
TRBJ1-1	.	TRBV28	.	CASSRGFPLAEAFF	TGTGCCAGCAGTCGGGGGTTTCCCCTCGCTGAAGCTTTCTTT
TRBJ1-2	.	TRBV27	.	CASSGLNYGYTF	TGTGCCAGCAGCGGGCTTAACTATGGCTACACCTTC
TRBJ2-7	.	TRBV28	TRBD1	CASSQGTGGKPRTYEQYF	TGTGCCAGCAGTCAAGGGACAGGAGGAAAACCCCGAACCTACGAGCAGTACTTC
TRBJ2-7	.	TRBV6-6	TRBD2	CASTKGLAGSYEQYF	TGTGCCAGCACTAAGGGGCTAGCGGGATCCTACGAGCAGTACTTC
TRBJ1-3	.	TRBV2	.	CASSGRISGNTIYF	TGTGCCAGCAGTGGAAGGATCTCTGGAAACACCATATATTTT
TRBJ2-2	few	TRBV11-3	TRBD2	CASSSGTSGTGELFF	TGTGCCAGCAGCTCCGGGACTAGCGGCACCGGGGAGCTGTTTTTT
TRBJ2-7	.	TRBV10-3	.	CAIGALRAGSYEQYF	TGTGCCATCGGGGCCCTGAGGGCCGGATCCTACGAGCAGTACTTC
TRBJ2-1	once	TRBV9	.	CASSMGPLYEQFF	TGTGCCAGCAGCATGGGACCCCTCTATGAGCAGTTCTTC
TRBJ2-7	.	TRBV28	.	CASTDRPAYEQYF	TGTGCCAGCACCGACAGGCCGGCCTACGAGCAGTACTTC
TRBJ2-7	.	TRBV6-1	TRBD2	CASSEVASGSREQYF	TGTGCCAGCAGTGAAGTAGCCAGCGGGAGTAGAGAGCAGTACTTC
TRBJ2-3	once	TRBV7-9	TRBD2	CASSLGLAGTDTQYF	TGTGCCAGCAGCTTAGGCCTAGCGGGCACAGATACGCAGTATTTT
TRBJ2-2	.	TRBV7-8	TRBD2	CASSLIAGEGELFF	TGTGCCAGCAGCCTGATAGCGGGAGAAGGGGAGCTGTTTTTT
TRBJ2-5	many	TRBV29-1	TRBD1	CSVETGSAETQYF	TGCAGCGTCGAGACAGGGTCCGCGGAGACCCAGTACTTC
TRBJ2-1	.	TRBV15	TRBD2	CATSRTSGSRNTNEQFF	TGTGCCACCAGCAGGACTAGCGGGAGCAGGAATACCAATGAGCAGTTCTTC
TRBJ2-2	.	TRBV10-1	.	CASSETLGSTGELFF	TGCGCCAGCAGTGAGACTTTGGGGAGCACCGGGGAGCTGTTTTTT
TRBJ1-1	few	TRBV19	TRBD1	CASSIGGGGPEAFF	TGTGCCAGTAGTATAGGAGGAGGGGGCCCTGAAGCTTTCTTT